Each of the 28 T cell receptor beta chains below was sequenced from the same sample in a study of OX40 agonist ivuxolimab in advanced cancers. Profiling relied on immunoSEQ multiplex PCR, and the TCRdb table lists in-frame clones only, not all of them. The sample comprises tens of thousands of clones, around 94% of which are singletons, and around a sixth rests with the top ten. Sequencing used CD4+ or CD8+ T cells sorted from blood, obtained in a trial of the OX40 agonist ivuxolimab. These receptors all come from an adult with an advanced solid tumor such as melanoma, head and neck, liver or kidney cancer.

The chain combines TRBV7-2 with TRBJ2-7; D is undetermined. The CDR3 is 15 amino acids. Per germline, CDR1 SGHTA and CDR2 FQGNSA. V lost 0 bases to trimming and J lost 2 bases, with 11 bases between them. The CDR3: CASSLAQAGTYEQYF. The CDR3 DNA reads TGTGCCAGCAGCTTAGCGCAGGCAGGCACCTACGAGCAGTACTTC. Looking up the rest from reference TRBV7-2 and TRBJ2-7 gives the full variable domain: GAGVSQSPSNKVTEKGKDVELRCDPISGHTALYWYRQSLGQGLEFLIYFQGNSAPDKSGLPSDRFSAERTGGSVSTLTIQRTQQEDSAVYLCASSLAQAGTYEQYFGPGTRLTVT.

The chain couples TRBV29-1 to TRBJ2-3; 10 bases align to TRBD1. The ends lost 6 bases at V and 3 bases at J; junction bases unmatched: 9. The CDR3 loop spans 15 amino acids. Germline CDR1 reads SQVTM; CDR2 reads ANQGSEA. This chain's CDR3 is CSVTGQGVFTDTQYF. CDR3 sequence (DNA): TGCAGCGTGACCGGACAGGGGGTTTTTACAGATACGCAGTATTTT.

The chain employs TRBV4-2 and TRBJ2-7; D uncertain. This CDR3 region has 15 residues. V shed 1 base and J shed 4 bases, with 14 bases lying between them. Germline assignment: CDR1 LGHNA and CDR2 YNFKEQ. DNA of the CDR3: TGTGCCAGCAGCCAAGGGGTCCCCCGGGTTTACGAGCAGTACTTC. Protein sequence: CASSQGVPRVYEQYF.

A word on this clone: One junction end does not reproduce the germline sequence, and a read error may be involved. The chain couples TRBV7-7 to TRBJ2-7, with TRBD1 matching 11 bases. In germline, CDR1 is SSHAT, CDR2 FNYEAQ (reference sequence). There are 15 residues in the CDR3. The CDR3 DNA reads TGTGCTAGCAGCCCCCGGACAGGGGGCATGTACGAGCAGTACTTC. Amino acid sequence: CASSPRTGGMYEQYF.

The V gene is TRBV7-6, the J gene TRBJ1-1; TRBD1 might be the D (6 bases). Germline assignment: CDR1 SGHVS and CDR2 FNYEAQ. Trimming took off 5 bases at V and 7 bases at J, with 14 bases between the two ends. This CDR3 region has 13 residues. The CDR3 reads CASSQTGHLEAFF. The CDR3 region has the DNA TGTGCCAGCAGCCAAACGGGACACCTTGAAGCTTTCTTT. Drawing the rest from reference TRBV7-6 and TRBJ1-1, the complete variable domain is GAGVSQSPRYKVTKRGQDVALRCDPISGHVSLYWYRQALGQGPEFLTYFNYEAQQDKSGLPNDRFSAERPEGSISTLTIQRTEQRDSAMYRCASSQTGHLEAFFGQGTRLTVV.

V usage is TRBV7-9 and J usage is TRBJ1-1; D is uncertain. CDR3 length: 12 residues. V gave up 11 bases and J gave up 6 bases, with 16 bases separating them. The germline V gene encodes CDR1 SEHNR and CDR2 FQNEAQ (reference sequence). The CDR3 sequence: CALRREGAEAFF. CDR3 sequence (DNA): TGTGCCCTCCGCCGCGAGGGCGCTGAAGCTTTCTTT.

The chain couples TRBV9 to TRBJ1-1, with D possibly matching TRBD1 (6 bases). The germline V gene has CDR1 SGDLS and CDR2 YYNGEE. V lost 3 bases to trimming and J lost 1 base, with 7 bases between them. CDR3 length: 13 residues. The CDR3 protein is CASSEGGNTEAFF. CDR3 bases: TGTGCCAGCAGCGAGGGGGGGAACACTGAAGCTTTCTTT.

The V and J genes are TRBV4-1 and TRBJ2-5; no reliable D call. Per the germline V gene, CDR1 is MGHRA and CDR2 is YSYEKL. There are 13 residues in the CDR3. V dropped 1 base and J dropped 4 bases, with 7 bases sitting between them. Here the CDR3 reads CASSQVLGETQYF. CDR3 nucleotides: TGCGCCAGCAGCCAAGTCTTGGGAGAGACCCAGTACTTC.

The V call is TRBV7-9, the J call TRBJ2-7, with TRBD2 matching over 7 bases. The V gene's germline CDR1 is SEHNR and CDR2 FQNEAQ (reference sequence). The V gene end was trimmed by 5 bases and the J gene end by 3 bases; junction bases not matched to a gene: 16. This CDR3 region has 17 residues. In DNA form, the CDR3 reads TGTGCCAGCAGCCCGCTGGGGGAACCGGGGGGTCTCTACGAGCAGTACTTC. Its protein is CASSPLGEPGGLYEQYF.

The genes are TRBV27 and TRBJ1-2, with TRBD1 matching 7 bases. The germline gives CDR1 MNHEY, CDR2 SMNVEV (reference sequence). J gave up 5 bases and V 4 bases, and 10 bases lay outside the gene matches. The CDR3 sequence is 15 residues long. The CDR3 region has the DNA TGTGCCAGCAGTTCCCTGACAGGGTCGGGGTATGGCTACACCTTC. Its translation is CASSSLTGSGYGYTF.

J is TRBJ2-5 and V is TRBV7-6; D is possibly TRBD1 or TRBD2 (5 bases each). The end of the DNA fits TRBJ2-7 better, so the J call may be wrong. CDR3 length equals 15 residues. Germline CDR1 and CDR2: SGHVS and FNYEAQ. DNA for the CDR3: TGTGCCAGCAGCTTAGAGGGGACGGGGTCCTACGAGCAGTACTTC. Protein product: CASSLEGTGSYEQYF.

In this sample, this clone turned up a few times. The genes are TRBV4-1 and TRBJ1-1, with D uncertain. This CDR3 comprises 14 residues. Germline V gene data show CDR1 as MGHRA and CDR2 as YSYEKL. The V end lost 4 bases, the J end lost 1 base, and 10 bases lay between the germline ends. The CDR3 sequence is CASSLTQKNTEAFF. CDR3 nucleotides: TGCGCCAGCAGCCTGACACAGAAGAACACTGAAGCTTTCTTT.

The rearrangement joins TRBV9 to TRBJ2-7; the D gene could be TRBD1 or TRBD2 (5 bases each). This CDR3 comprises 14 residues. V lost 4 bases to trimming and J lost 7 bases, with 18 bases between them. The germline V gene encodes CDR1 SGDLS and CDR2 YYNGEE. CDR3: CASSSGTRVEEQYF. CDR3 nucleotide sequence: TGTGCCAGCAGCTCCGGGACCCGGGTGGAGGAGCAGTACTTC.

CDR3 DNA: TGTGCCGGGAGGAGGGAGGCCTATAATTCACCCCTCCACTTT. This translates into CAGRREAYNSPLHF. This rearrangement joins TRBV7-9 to TRBJ1-6, with unresolved D. CDR1 SEHNR and CDR2 FQNEAQ come from the germline V gene (reference sequence). V gave up 11 bases and J gave up 2 bases, with 13 bases separating them. The CDR3 loop spans 14 amino acids.

The chain couples TRBV4-1 to TRBJ2-3; possibly TRBD2 for D (5 bases). V was pared by 6 bases and J by 0 bases, with 10 bases between. Germline V gives CDR1 MGHRA, CDR2 YSYEKL. The CDR3 runs to 14 residues. The DNA of the CDR3 is TGCGCCAGCAGTCGACTAACTAGCACAGATACGCAGTATTTT. Encoded protein: CASSRLTSTDTQYF.

The chain links TRBV7-6 to TRBJ2-7, with a possible D match to TRBD1 (6 bases). CDR1 and CDR2 from the germline V gene are SGHVS and FNYEAQ. This CDR3 is 14 amino acids long. Trimming shortened V by 5 bases and J by 0 bases, and 11 bases separated the two germline ends. The CDR3 DNA follows: TGTGCCAGCAGCCTAGACAGGAGCTCCTACGAGCAGTACTTC. Amino acids: CASSLDRSSYEQYF.

The gene calls are TRBV19 and TRBJ1-2, with D possibly being TRBD1 (6 bases). The CDR3 spans 13 residues. CDR1 and CDR2 from the germline V gene are LNHDA and SQIVND (reference sequence). Trimming took off 5 bases at V and 4 bases at J, with 11 bases between the two ends. The CDR3 DNA reads as TGTGCCAGTAGTCCCGGGGGCAGCTATGGCTACACCTTC. This gives the protein CASSPGGSYGYTF.

The chain recombines TRBV29-1 with TRBJ2-7, with D tentatively TRBD1 (5 bases). Germline loops: CDR1 SQVTM, CDR2 ANQGSEA. The CDR3 loop spans 14 amino acids. Trimming removed 2 bases at V and 0 bases at J, with 11 bases between. The CDR3 nucleotides read TGCAGCGTTGAAATTCAAGACAGCTCCTACGAGCAGTACTTC. Translation gives CSVEIQDSSYEQYF.

The V and J genes are TRBV18 and TRBJ2-1, with 7 bases matching TRBD1. The CDR3 runs to 16 residues. From germline, CDR1 is KGHSH and CDR2 LQKENI. Trimming cost V 0 bases and J 8 bases; bases outside gene matches: 10. The CDR3 here is CASSPPDRRNRDEQFF. In nucleotides, the CDR3 is TGTGCCAGCTCACCACCGGACAGGAGAAATAGGGATGAGCAGTTCTTC.

This rearrangement joins TRBV30 to TRBJ2-1, with TRBD2 as a possible D gene (5 bases). From germline, CDR1 is GTSNPN and CDR2 SVGIG (reference sequence). The CDR3 is 14 residues long. V lost 0 bases and J lost 9, with 15 bases in between. CDR3 in DNA: TGTGCCTGGAGTGTTGGGTCCGGCCGGGGTGAGCAGTTCTTC. It codes for CAWSVGSGRGEQFF.

This rearrangement joins TRBV4-1 to TRBJ2-3, with 10 positions matching TRBD1. Germline CDR1 reads MGHRA; CDR2 reads YSYEKL. Germline trimming cut 3 bases from V and 4 bases from J; bases unmatched to any gene: 7. The CDR3 sequence is 16 residues long. Written as DNA, the CDR3 is TGCGCCAGCAGCCATTATCCGGGACAGGGGTCAGATACGCAGTATTTT. The encoded protein is CASSHYPGQGSDTQYF.

The chain employs TRBV11-1 and TRBJ2-5; D uncertain. Trimming took off 6 bases at V and 4 bases at J, with 0 bases between the two ends. From germline, CDR1 is SGHAT and CDR2 FQDESV (reference sequence). The CDR3 runs 9 residues. The CDR3 loop is CASRETQYF. CDR3 DNA sequence: TGTGCCAGCAGAGAGACCCAGTACTTC.

The chain couples TRBV7-2 to TRBJ2-3; the match to TRBD1 covers 7 bases. Looked up from germline, CDR1 is SGHTA and CDR2 is FQGNSA. This CDR3 is 15 amino acids long. V was pared by 3 bases and J by 4 bases, with 7 bases of the junction left unmatched. The CDR3 DNA reads as TGTGCCAGCAGCTTCACCGGACAGGACTCAGATACGCAGTATTTT. As protein: CASSFTGQDSDTQYF. Full variable domain (outside the CDR3, taken from reference TRBV7-2 and TRBJ2-3): GAGVSQSPSNKVTEKGKDVELRCDPISGHTALYWYRQSLGQGLEFLIYFQGNSAPDKSGLPSDRFSAERTGGSVSTLTIQRTQQEDSAVYLCASSFTGQDSDTQYFGPGTRLTVL.

This chain connects TRBV4-3 to TRBJ1-3; TRBD1 aligns across 7 bases. Unmatched junction bases numbered 7, after V lost 7 bases and J lost 4 bases. The CDR3 is 14 residues long. Germline V gene sequence: CDR1 LGHNA, CDR2 YSLEER. CDR3 in amino acids: CASTPTGYGNTIYF. The CDR3 DNA sequence: TGCGCCAGCACCCCGACAGGGTACGGAAACACCATATATTTT.

The chain employs TRBV4-1 and TRBJ2-7; 10 nucleotides agree with TRBD1. V trimming: 0 bases; J trimming: 0 bases; junction bases outside the gene matches: 5. CDR1 and CDR2 (germline): MGHRA, YSYEKL. The CDR3 is made up of 17 amino acids. CDR3: CASSQEGGQGISYEQYF. Written as DNA, the CDR3 is TGCGCCAGCAGCCAAGAGGGGGGACAGGGGATCTCCTACGAGCAGTACTTC.

V gene TRBV27 combines with J gene TRBJ1-2; 7 bases agree with TRBD1. With 3 bases clipped from V and 6 bases from J, the junction kept 4 bases outside the gene matches. CDR3 size: 13 residues. Germline assignment: CDR1 MNHEY and CDR2 SMNVEV (reference sequence). The CDR3 sequence is CASSLGGGNGYTF. CDR3 nucleotide sequence: TGTGCCAGCAGTTTGGGAGGGGGCAATGGCTACACCTTC.

This clone appeared once. The chain combines TRBV4-1 with TRBJ2-3; D gene ambiguous. The CDR3 contains 13 residues. Germline assignment: CDR1 MGHRA and CDR2 YSYEKL. V lost 1 base to trimming and J lost 3 bases, with 5 bases between them. The chain's CDR3 is CASSQVGTDTQYF. The CDR3 DNA is TGCGCCAGCAGCCAAGTCGGTACAGATACGCAGTATTTT.

The chain links TRBV5-3 to TRBJ2-7, with D unresolved. TRBV5-3 is an ORF, with its function uncertain. The V end was cut by 3 bases, the J end by 4 bases, with 17 bases between. CDR3 length: 15 amino acids. CDR3 region: CARSSGGVCVYEQYF. Written as DNA, the CDR3 is TGTGCCAGAAGCTCCGGTGGGGTATGTGTATACGAGCAGTACTTC.